This T cell receptor (beta chain) was identified in a study of T cells expressing NK-cell markers. The wider study: Cells sorted as CD3+CD56+NKG2C+, CD3+CD56+NKG2C- and CD3+CD56-NKG2C+ T cells supplied the TCR beta repertoires. Eight donors were sequenced, seven testing HCMV-seropositive and one testing seronegative. General study findings and limits: Among four donors, these clonotypes also ranked first in the CD3+CD56-NKG2C+ fraction.

About this clonotype: The antigen remains unidentified.

As the method of synthesis, 5'RACE template switching with UMIs yielded TCR beta cDNA. TCRdb reprocessed the 5' RACE reads; each CDR3 protein has one entry and no DNA is given. In all, the sample yields 200,000 to 300,000 distinct CDR3 sequences. Germline lookup yields CDR1 SGHAT and CDR2 FQNNGV. The CDR3 extends over 15 amino acids. The chain is built from TRBV11-2 and TRBJ2-5; TCRdb indicates TRBD1, and absent DNA this call remains unverified. The source material was blood T cells: a sorted CD56 or NKG2C T cell subset, CD4+ or CD8+ T cells, or bulk PBMC T cells (not recorded which). This TCR was recovered from a woman aged 18-69 years in good health. CDR3 protein: CASSLGDTLGETQYF.